This is a list of T cell receptor beta chains from one sample in a study of blood T cell repertoires in COVID-19. Assay: immunoSEQ multiplex PCR; the TCRdb copy retains only in-frame clones and omits some. The data show approximately 200,000 clones, more than 85% seen once. The sequencing input was peripheral blood. Every receptor here comes from a woman in her 30s with active or convalescent COVID-19. Both conserved end residues are part of each CDR3. D genes are given only for firm matches. Some rows mark clone size as missing; the rest say once, few, many or name a class of expanded clone.

V gene: TRBV6-2/TRBV6-3; J gene: TRBJ1-5; D gene: -; clone size: -; CDR3 DNA: TGTGCCAGCAGCCCCAACAGTCTTTCTAATCAGCCCCAGCATTTT; CDR3 protein: CASSPNSLSNQPQHF
V gene: TRBV6-2/TRBV6-3; J gene: TRBJ2-3; D gene: TRBD2; clone size: -; CDR3 DNA: TGTGCCAGCAGTTTTCTAGCGGGGGTGAACACAGATACGCAGTATTTT; CDR3 protein: CASSFLAGVNTDTQYF
V gene: TRBV27; J gene: TRBJ2-3; D gene: -; clone size: -; CDR3 DNA: TGTGCCAGCAGCCCCTTGGGGGGAGGAATTACAGATACGCAGTATTTT; CDR3 protein: CASSPLGGGITDTQYF
V gene: TRBV6-5; J gene: TRBJ2-2; D gene: -; clone size: -; CDR3 DNA: TGTGCCAGCAGTTACGAAGCGGGCACCGGGGAGCTGTTTTTT; CDR3 protein: CASSYEAGTGELFF
V gene: TRBV4-2; J gene: TRBJ2-3; D gene: TRBD2; clone size: -; CDR3 DNA: TGTGCCAGCAGCCACCCGGGACTAGCGGGGGGAAGCACAGATACGCAGTATTTT; CDR3 protein: CASSHPGLAGGSTDTQYF
V gene: TRBV28; J gene: TRBJ2-2; D gene: TRBD1; clone size: -; CDR3 DNA: TGTGCCAGCAGTTTAGGGGGCAGGGGGCCGACCGGGGAGCTGTTTTTT; CDR3 protein: CASSLGGRGPTGELFF
V gene: TRBV3-1/TRBV3-2; J gene: TRBJ2-7; D gene: -; clone size: -; CDR3 DNA: TGTGCCAGCAGCCAATGGCAGGTAGCCTACGAGCAGTACTTC; CDR3 protein: CASSQWQVAYEQYF
V gene: TRBV7-9; J gene: TRBJ1-2; D gene: TRBD1; clone size: few; CDR3 DNA: TGTGCCAGCAGCTTAGACCGGGACAGGGCTGGTGGCTACACCTTC; CDR3 protein: CASSLDRDRAGGYTF
V gene: TRBV27; J gene: TRBJ2-5; D gene: -; clone size: -; CDR3 DNA: TGTGCCAGCAGCCCTACCCCAGAGACCCAGTACTTC; CDR3 protein: CASSPTPETQYF
V gene: TRBV7-6; J gene: TRBJ1-3; D gene: -; clone size: -; CDR3 DNA: TGTGCCAGCAGCTTAGCGCCGCAGGCGTCCTCTGGAAACACCATATATTTT; CDR3 protein: CASSLAPQASSGNTIYF
V gene: TRBV7-2; J gene: TRBJ2-7; D gene: -; clone size: -; CDR3 DNA: TGTGCCAGCAGCTTAGGGCGACAGGCGTACGAGCAGTACTTC; CDR3 protein: CASSLGRQAYEQYF
V gene: TRBV19; J gene: TRBJ2-3; D gene: -; clone size: -; CDR3 DNA: TGTGCCAGTAGAAAGACACTGAGAACAGATACGCAGTATTTT; CDR3 protein: CASRKTLRTDTQYF
V gene: TRBV2; J gene: TRBJ1-2; D gene: TRBD1; clone size: -; CDR3 DNA: TGTGCCAGCAGTGAAGTGACAGGGGGCTATGGCTACACCTTC; CDR3 protein: CASSEVTGGYGYTF
V gene: TRBV6-5; J gene: TRBJ2-2; D gene: -; clone size: -; CDR3 DNA: TGTGCCATCGACAGGAACACCGGGGAGCTGTTTTTT; CDR3 protein: CAIDRNTGELFF
V gene: TRBV6-1; J gene: TRBJ2-3; D gene: -; clone size: -; CDR3 DNA: TGTGCCAGCAGTGATCTTACGCAGTATTTT; CDR3 protein: CASSDLTQYF
V gene: TRBV11-2; J gene: TRBJ2-3; D gene: TRBD2; clone size: -; CDR3 DNA: TGTGCCAGCAGCTTAGAAATAGCGGGAAAGGGGGGAGATACGCAGTATTTT; CDR3 protein: CASSLEIAGKGGDTQYF
V gene: TRBV27; J gene: TRBJ2-7; D gene: -; clone size: -; CDR3 DNA: TGTGCCAGCAGTAGTAATAGTCCCTACGAGCAGTACTTC; CDR3 protein: CASSSNSPYEQYF
V gene: TRBV7-8; J gene: TRBJ2-7; D gene: -; clone size: -; CDR3 DNA: TGTGCCAGCAGAGAACAGGGCTGGGGCGAGCAGTACTTC; CDR3 protein: CASREQGWGEQYF
V gene: TRBV12-3/TRBV12-4; J gene: TRBJ2-7; D gene: -; clone size: once; CDR3 DNA: TGTGCCAGCAGTTCGTCCTACGAGCAGTACTTC; CDR3 protein: CASSSSYEQYF
V gene: TRBV15; J gene: TRBJ1-2; D gene: TRBD1; clone size: -; CDR3 DNA: TGTGCCACCAGCATGACAGGGTCCGGCTACACCTTC; CDR3 protein: CATSMTGSGYTF
V gene: TRBV5-1; J gene: TRBJ2-7; D gene: -; clone size: -; CDR3 DNA: TGCGCCAGCAGCCCGGACACCTACTCCTACGAGCAGTACTTC; CDR3 protein: CASSPDTYSYEQYF
V gene: TRBV6-6; J gene: TRBJ1-5; D gene: TRBD1; clone size: -; CDR3 DNA: TGTGCCAGCAGTTTCCGGACAGGGAAGACAGATCAGCCCCAGCATTTT; CDR3 protein: CASSFRTGKTDQPQHF
V gene: TRBV27; J gene: TRBJ1-1; D gene: -; clone size: -; CDR3 DNA: TGTGCCAGCAGTTTAAGGGGCGGGAACACTGAAGCTTTCTTT; CDR3 protein: CASSLRGGNTEAFF
V gene: TRBV19; J gene: TRBJ1-5; D gene: -; clone size: -; CDR3 DNA: TGTGCCAGTACCTCTTGGACAAAGACCGGGACACAGTTTCAGCCCCAGCATTTT; CDR3 protein: CASTSWTKTGTQFQPQHF
V gene: TRBV15; J gene: TRBJ1-5; D gene: -; clone size: -; CDR3 DNA: TGTGCCACCAGCAGAGATGGCGGGTACAATCAGCCCCAGCATTTT; CDR3 protein: CATSRDGGYNQPQHF
V gene: TRBV4-1; J gene: TRBJ1-1; D gene: -; clone size: -; CDR3 DNA: TGCGCCAGCAGCCAACCAGGGAAGAACACTGAAGCTTTCTTT; CDR3 protein: CASSQPGKNTEAFF
V gene: TRBV7-9; J gene: TRBJ2-7; D gene: TRBD1; clone size: -; CDR3 DNA: TGTGCCAGCAGCTCAACAGGGGCTCCCTCCTACGAGCAGTACTTC; CDR3 protein: CASSSTGAPSYEQYF
V gene: TRBV6-5; J gene: TRBJ1-2; D gene: -; clone size: -; CDR3 DNA: TGTGCAGCGGGGGGTATTGGTGGCTATGGCTACACCTTC; CDR3 protein: CAAGGIGGYGYTF
V gene: TRBV28; J gene: TRBJ2-3; D gene: TRBD1; clone size: once; CDR3 DNA: TGTGCCAGCAGCCAAGGGACAGGGGACACAAGGACACTCACAGATACGCAGTATTTT; CDR3 protein: CASSQGTGDTRTLTDTQYF
V gene: TRBV5-1; J gene: TRBJ2-1; D gene: TRBD2; clone size: once; CDR3 DNA: TGCGCCAGCAGCTTTCGTAGCGGGAGTATTTCTAATGAGCAGTTCTTC; CDR3 protein: CASSFRSGSISNEQFF
V gene: TRBV6-5; J gene: TRBJ1-5; D gene: -; clone size: -; CDR3 DNA: TGTGCCAGCAGCCTCCGGGGGGCCTCGCAGCCCCAGCATTTT; CDR3 protein: CASSLRGASQPQHF
V gene: TRBV6-2/TRBV6-3; J gene: TRBJ2-5; D gene: TRBD2; clone size: -; CDR3 DNA: TGTGCCAGCAGTCCCTTGGGGCTAGCGGGGGGCCAAGAGACCCAGTACTTC; CDR3 protein: CASSPLGLAGGQETQYF
V gene: TRBV6-1; J gene: TRBJ1-2; D gene: -; clone size: -; CDR3 DNA: TGTGCCAGCAGTGAAGGGAGAGCTAACTATGGCTACACCTTC; CDR3 protein: CASSEGRANYGYTF
V gene: TRBV6-5; J gene: TRBJ1-2; D gene: TRBD1; clone size: -; CDR3 DNA: TGTGCCAGCAGTTCCCCGGACAGGGTTGCCTATGGCTACACCTTC; CDR3 protein: CASSSPDRVAYGYTF
V gene: TRBV27; J gene: TRBJ2-5; D gene: -; clone size: -; CDR3 DNA: TGTGCCAGCAGTTTATCGCGGTGGGAAGAGACCCAGTACTTC; CDR3 protein: CASSLSRWEETQYF
V gene: TRBV30; J gene: TRBJ1-2; D gene: TRBD1; clone size: -; CDR3 DNA: TGTGCCTGGAGCGCCTACAGGGGAGCCTATGGCTACACCTTC; CDR3 protein: CAWSAYRGAYGYTF
V gene: TRBV7-8; J gene: TRBJ1-1; D gene: -; clone size: -; CDR3 DNA: TGTGCCAGCAGCTTAGGGACAGCCGGCATGAACACTGAAGCTTTCTTT; CDR3 protein: CASSLGTAGMNTEAFF
V gene: TRBV6-6; J gene: TRBJ1-4; D gene: TRBD1; clone size: -; CDR3 DNA: TGTGCCACCATGGACAGGGTACTAGAAAAACTGTTTTTT; CDR3 protein: CATMDRVLEKLFF
V gene: TRBV15; J gene: TRBJ1-1; D gene: TRBD1; clone size: -; CDR3 DNA: TGTGCCACCAGCAGAGGTCCCGGGACAGGGGTTACTGAAGCTTTCTTT; CDR3 protein: CATSRGPGTGVTEAFF
V gene: TRBV4-2; J gene: TRBJ2-5; D gene: TRBD1; clone size: -; CDR3 DNA: TGTGCCAGCAGCCCCCAGGGGGCGTCAGAGACCCAGTACTTC; CDR3 protein: CASSPQGASETQYF
V gene: TRBV28; J gene: TRBJ2-1; D gene: TRBD2; clone size: -; CDR3 DNA: TGTGCCAGCAGGCCGGGACTAGCGTCCTACAATGAGCAGTTCTTC; CDR3 protein: CASRPGLASYNEQFF
V gene: TRBV19; J gene: TRBJ2-7; D gene: -; clone size: -; CDR3 DNA: TGTGCCAGTAGTTCGGGTTACGAGCAGTACTTC; CDR3 protein: CASSSGYEQYF
V gene: TRBV5-1; J gene: TRBJ1-2; D gene: TRBD1; clone size: few; CDR3 DNA: TGCGCCAGCAGCTTGGGACAGGGGCCGGGAAACTATGGCTACACCTTC; CDR3 protein: CASSLGQGPGNYGYTF
V gene: TRBV7-2; J gene: TRBJ2-1; D gene: TRBD2; clone size: -; CDR3 DNA: TGTGCCAGCAGTTCTAGATTACCCGGGACTAGCGGGCGGGGCGATGAGCAGTTCTTC; CDR3 protein: CASSSRLPGTSGRGDEQFF
V gene: TRBV24-1; J gene: TRBJ2-2; D gene: TRBD1; clone size: -; CDR3 DNA: TGTGCCACCAGGACAGGGACCGGGGAGCTGTTTTTT; CDR3 protein: CATRTGTGELFF
V gene: TRBV5-1; J gene: TRBJ2-7; D gene: -; clone size: -; CDR3 DNA: TGCGCCAGCAGCCCAACACCGGGACAATCCTACGAGCAGTACTTC; CDR3 protein: CASSPTPGQSYEQYF
V gene: TRBV20-1; J gene: TRBJ2-3; D gene: TRBD2; clone size: -; CDR3 DNA: TGCGGTAGCGGGAGAACAGATACGCAGTATTTT; CDR3 protein: CGSGRTDTQYF
V gene: TRBV20-1; J gene: TRBJ1-1; D gene: -; clone size: once; CDR3 DNA: TGCAGTGCTAGCAGGAGGCCTGAAGCTTTCTTT; CDR3 protein: CSASRRPEAFF
V gene: TRBV5-1; J gene: TRBJ2-7; D gene: TRBD1; clone size: -; CDR3 DNA: TGCGCCAGCAGCGCGGGTGGTTCGGGACAGGGGGCCTACGAGCAGTACTTC; CDR3 protein: CASSAGGSGQGAYEQYF
V gene: TRBV7-9; J gene: TRBJ1-2; D gene: -; clone size: -; CDR3 DNA: TGTGCCAGCAGCTTAGGGGGAGGGGATGGCTACACCTTC; CDR3 protein: CASSLGGGDGYTF
V gene: TRBV18; J gene: TRBJ2-3; D gene: -; clone size: once; CDR3 DNA: TGTGCCAGCACGCCGGGAGCCACAGATACGCAGTATTTT; CDR3 protein: CASTPGATDTQYF